In its sample, the clone carrying this T cell receptor beta chain was seen many times. This record belongs to a study of T cells in Graves' hyperthyroidism and ophthalmopathy. TCR beta CDR3 regions were amplified from RNA. The HTBI primer set drove a first-round RT-PCR of the TCR CDR3. TCRdb reanalysed the multiplex PCR reads using MiXCR and keeps one entry per CDR3 protein. The sample lists roughly 560,000 distinct CDR3 sequences, roughly 15% occurring once. The CDR3 has 13 residues. V lost 2 bases, J lost 9 bases, and 13 bases lay in between. From germline, CDR1 is SGHDN and CDR2 FVKESK. The origin of this receptor is a woman aged 40 to 50 with Graves' ophthalmopathy. This rearrangement joins TRBV14 to TRBJ2-5; D gene ambiguous. What was sequenced was blood. The CDR3 sequence: CASSQLTYTAQYF. For the CDR3, the DNA is TGTGCCAGCAGCCAACTGACCTACACGGCCCAGTACTTC.